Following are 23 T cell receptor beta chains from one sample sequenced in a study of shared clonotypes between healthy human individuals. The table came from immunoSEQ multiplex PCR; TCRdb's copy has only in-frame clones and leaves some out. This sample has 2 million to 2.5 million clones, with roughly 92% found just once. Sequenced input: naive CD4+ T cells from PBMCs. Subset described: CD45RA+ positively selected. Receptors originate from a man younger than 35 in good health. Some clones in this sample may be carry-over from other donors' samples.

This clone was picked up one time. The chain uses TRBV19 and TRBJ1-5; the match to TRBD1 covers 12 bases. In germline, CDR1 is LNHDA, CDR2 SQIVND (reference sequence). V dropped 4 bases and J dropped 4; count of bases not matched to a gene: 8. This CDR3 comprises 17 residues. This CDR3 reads CASSKGTGGVRNQPQHF. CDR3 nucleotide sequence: TGTGCCAGTAGTAAGGGGACAGGGGGCGTCCGGAATCAGCCCCAGCATTTT.

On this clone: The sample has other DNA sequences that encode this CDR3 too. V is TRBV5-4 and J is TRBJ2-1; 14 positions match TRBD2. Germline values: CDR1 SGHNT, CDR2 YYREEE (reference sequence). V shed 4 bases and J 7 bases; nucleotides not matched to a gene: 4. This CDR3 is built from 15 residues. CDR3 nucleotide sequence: TGTGCCAGCAGCCGCGGACTAGCGGGAGGTAATGAGCAGTTCTTC. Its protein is CASSRGLAGGNEQFF.

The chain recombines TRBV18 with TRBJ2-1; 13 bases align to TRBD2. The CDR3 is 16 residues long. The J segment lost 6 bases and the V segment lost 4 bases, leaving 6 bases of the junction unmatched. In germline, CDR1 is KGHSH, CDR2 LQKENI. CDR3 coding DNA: TGTGCCAGCTCACTATCCGGGACTAGCGGGGCCAATGAGCAGTTCTTC. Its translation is CASSLSGTSGANEQFF.

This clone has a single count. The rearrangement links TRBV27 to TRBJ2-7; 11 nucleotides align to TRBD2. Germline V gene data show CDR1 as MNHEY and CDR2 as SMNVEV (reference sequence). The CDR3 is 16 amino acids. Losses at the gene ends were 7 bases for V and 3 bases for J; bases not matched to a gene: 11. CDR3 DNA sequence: TGTGCCAGCACCCCTCTTAGACTAGCGGGACTCTACGAGCAGTACTTC. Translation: CASTPLRLAGLYEQYF.

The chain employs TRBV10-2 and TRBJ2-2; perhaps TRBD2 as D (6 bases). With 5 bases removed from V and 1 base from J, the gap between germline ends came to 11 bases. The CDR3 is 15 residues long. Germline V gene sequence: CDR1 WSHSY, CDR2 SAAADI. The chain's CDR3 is CASSLRGVNTGELFF. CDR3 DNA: TGCGCCAGCAGTCTGCGGGGAGTGAACACCGGGGAGCTGTTTTTT.

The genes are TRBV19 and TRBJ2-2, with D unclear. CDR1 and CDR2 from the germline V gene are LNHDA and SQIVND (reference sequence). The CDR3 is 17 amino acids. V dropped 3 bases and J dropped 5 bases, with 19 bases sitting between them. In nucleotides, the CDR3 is TGTGCCAGTAGTATGTCTTTCACCCACCGGCCTACCGGGGAGCTGTTTTTT. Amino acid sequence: CASSMSFTHRPTGELFF.

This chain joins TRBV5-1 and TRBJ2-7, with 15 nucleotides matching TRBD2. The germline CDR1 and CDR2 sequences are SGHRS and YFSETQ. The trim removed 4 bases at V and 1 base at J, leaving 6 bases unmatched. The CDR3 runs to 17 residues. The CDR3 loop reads CASSPGLAGGGSYEQYF. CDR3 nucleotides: TGCGCCAGCAGCCCGGGACTAGCGGGAGGAGGGTCCTACGAGCAGTACTTC.

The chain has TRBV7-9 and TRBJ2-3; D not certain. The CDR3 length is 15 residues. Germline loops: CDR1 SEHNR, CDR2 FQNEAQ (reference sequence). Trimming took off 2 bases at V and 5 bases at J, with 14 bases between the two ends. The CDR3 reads CASSLPRAWGDTQYF. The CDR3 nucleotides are TGTGCCAGCAGCTTACCCCGGGCCTGGGGAGATACGCAGTATTTT.

The CDR3 loop reads CASSVAPASRANTGELFF. Here the CDR3 DNA reads TGTGCCAGCAGCGTAGCTCCCGCGTCACGGGCGAACACCGGGGAGCTGTTTTTT. The chain links TRBV9 to TRBJ2-2; D is undetermined. This CDR3 is built from 18 residues. Germline CDR1 SGDLS, CDR2 YYNGEE. The V end was cut by 0 bases, the J end by 0 bases, with 15 bases between.

The CDR3: CASSLKTGTLAPYEQYF. CDR3 sequence (DNA): TGTGCCAGCAGCTTAAAGACAGGGACCCTAGCGCCCTACGAGCAGTACTTC. The rearrangement links TRBV11-2 to TRBJ2-7; D possibly corresponds to TRBD1 (7 bases). Trimming removed 2 bases from V and 2 bases from J, with 19 bases in between. CDR3 size: 17 residues. Looked up from germline, CDR1 is SGHAT and CDR2 is FQNNGV. Supplemented by reference TRBV11-2 and TRBJ2-7, the full variable domain reads EAGVAQSPRYKIIEKRQSVAFWCNPISGHATLYWYQQILGQGPKLLIQFQNNGVVDDSQLPKDRFSAERLKGVDSTLKIQPAKLEDSAVYLCASSLKTGTLAPYEQYFGPGTRLTVT.

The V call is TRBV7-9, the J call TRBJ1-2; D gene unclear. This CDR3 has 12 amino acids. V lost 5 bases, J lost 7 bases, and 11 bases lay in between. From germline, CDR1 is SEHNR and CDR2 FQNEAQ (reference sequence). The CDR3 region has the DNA TGTGCCAGCAGCCCGGGCGGCAGTGGCTACACCTTC. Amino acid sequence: CASSPGGSGYTF.

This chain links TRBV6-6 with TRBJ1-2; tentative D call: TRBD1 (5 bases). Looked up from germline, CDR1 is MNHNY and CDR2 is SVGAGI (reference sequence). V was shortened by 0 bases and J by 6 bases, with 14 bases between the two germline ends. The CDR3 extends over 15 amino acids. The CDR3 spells CASSYSGDSPHGYTF. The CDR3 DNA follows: TGTGCCAGCAGTTACTCGGGCGACAGCCCACATGGCTACACCTTC.

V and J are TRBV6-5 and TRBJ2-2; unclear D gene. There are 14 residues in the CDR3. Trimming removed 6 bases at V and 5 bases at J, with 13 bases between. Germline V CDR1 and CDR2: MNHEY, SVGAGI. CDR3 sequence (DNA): TGTGCCAGCAGGCCCCAAGGTAGTACCGGGGAGCTGTTTTTT. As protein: CASRPQGSTGELFF.

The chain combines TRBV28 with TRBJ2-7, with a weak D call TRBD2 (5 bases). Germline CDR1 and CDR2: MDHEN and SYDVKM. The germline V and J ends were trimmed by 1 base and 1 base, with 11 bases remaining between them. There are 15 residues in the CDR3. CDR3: CASSLSGSPSYEQYF. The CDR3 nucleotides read TGTGCCAGCAGTTTATCGGGGAGTCCTTCCTACGAGCAGTACTTC.

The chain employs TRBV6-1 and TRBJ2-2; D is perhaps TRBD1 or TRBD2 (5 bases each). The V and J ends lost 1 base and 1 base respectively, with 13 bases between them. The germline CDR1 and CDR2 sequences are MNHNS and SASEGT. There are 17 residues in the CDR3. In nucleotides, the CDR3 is TGTGCCAGCAGTGAAGTTTGGGGACCTGGGAACACCGGGGAGCTGTTTTTT. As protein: CASSEVWGPGNTGELFF.

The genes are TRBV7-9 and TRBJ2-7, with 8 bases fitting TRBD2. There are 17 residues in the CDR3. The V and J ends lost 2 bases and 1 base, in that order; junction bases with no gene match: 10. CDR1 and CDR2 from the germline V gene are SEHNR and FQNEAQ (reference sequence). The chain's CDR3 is CASSLKAGAFKSYEQYF. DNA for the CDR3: TGTGCCAGCAGCTTAAAAGCGGGAGCCTTTAAGTCCTACGAGCAGTACTTC.

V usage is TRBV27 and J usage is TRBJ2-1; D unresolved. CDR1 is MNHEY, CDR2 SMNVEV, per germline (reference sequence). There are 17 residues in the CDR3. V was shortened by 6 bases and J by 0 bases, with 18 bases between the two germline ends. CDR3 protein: CASSPWGSIRSYNEQFF. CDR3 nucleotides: TGTGCCAGCAGCCCCTGGGGTTCCATCCGCTCCTACAATGAGCAGTTCTTC.

The CDR3 region has the DNA TGCGCCAGCAGCTTGACGAGGACAGCCTTAATGAACACTGAAGCTTTCTTT. Its translation: CASSLTRTALMNTEAFF. The rearrangement uses TRBV5-1 and TRBJ1-1, with a possible D match to TRBD1 (6 bases). The CDR3 totals 17 residues. V gave up 1 base and J gave up 0 bases, with 16 bases separating them. Per germline, CDR1 SGHRS and CDR2 YFSETQ.

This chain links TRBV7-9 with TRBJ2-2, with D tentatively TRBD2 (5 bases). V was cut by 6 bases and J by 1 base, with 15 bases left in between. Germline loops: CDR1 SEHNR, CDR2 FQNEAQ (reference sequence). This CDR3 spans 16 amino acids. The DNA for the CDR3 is TGTGCCAGCAGTCCACCAAGTCGGGGGAACACCGGGGAGCTGTTTTTT. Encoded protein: CASSPPSRGNTGELFF.

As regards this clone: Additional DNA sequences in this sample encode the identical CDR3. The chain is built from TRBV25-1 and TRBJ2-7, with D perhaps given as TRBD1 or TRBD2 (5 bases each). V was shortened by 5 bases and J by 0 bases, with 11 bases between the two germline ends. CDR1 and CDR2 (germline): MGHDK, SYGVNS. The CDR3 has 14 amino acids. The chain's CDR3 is CASSPRGSSYEQYF. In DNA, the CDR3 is TGTGCCAGCAGTCCCCGGGGCAGCTCCTACGAGCAGTACTTC.

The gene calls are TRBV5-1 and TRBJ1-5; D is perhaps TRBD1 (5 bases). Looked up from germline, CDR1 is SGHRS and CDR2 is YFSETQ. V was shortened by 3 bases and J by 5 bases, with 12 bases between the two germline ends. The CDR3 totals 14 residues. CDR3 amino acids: CASSYSSRDQPQHF. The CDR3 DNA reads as TGCGCCAGCAGCTACTCGTCCAGGGATCAGCCCCAGCATTTT.

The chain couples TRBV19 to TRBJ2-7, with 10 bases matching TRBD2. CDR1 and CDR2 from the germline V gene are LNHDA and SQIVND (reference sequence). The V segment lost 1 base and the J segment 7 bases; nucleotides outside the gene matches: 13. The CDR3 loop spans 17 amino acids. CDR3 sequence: CASSIVVELAGSWEQYF. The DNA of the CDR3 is TGTGCCAGTAGTATAGTCGTCGAACTAGCGGGATCATGGGAGCAGTACTTC.

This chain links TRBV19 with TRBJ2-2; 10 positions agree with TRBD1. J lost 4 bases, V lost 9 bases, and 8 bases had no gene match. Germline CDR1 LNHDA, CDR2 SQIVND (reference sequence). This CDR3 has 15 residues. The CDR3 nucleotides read TGTGCCAGCCGACAGGGGGCGCGGACCACCGGGGAGCTGTTTTTT. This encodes CASRQGARTTGELFF.